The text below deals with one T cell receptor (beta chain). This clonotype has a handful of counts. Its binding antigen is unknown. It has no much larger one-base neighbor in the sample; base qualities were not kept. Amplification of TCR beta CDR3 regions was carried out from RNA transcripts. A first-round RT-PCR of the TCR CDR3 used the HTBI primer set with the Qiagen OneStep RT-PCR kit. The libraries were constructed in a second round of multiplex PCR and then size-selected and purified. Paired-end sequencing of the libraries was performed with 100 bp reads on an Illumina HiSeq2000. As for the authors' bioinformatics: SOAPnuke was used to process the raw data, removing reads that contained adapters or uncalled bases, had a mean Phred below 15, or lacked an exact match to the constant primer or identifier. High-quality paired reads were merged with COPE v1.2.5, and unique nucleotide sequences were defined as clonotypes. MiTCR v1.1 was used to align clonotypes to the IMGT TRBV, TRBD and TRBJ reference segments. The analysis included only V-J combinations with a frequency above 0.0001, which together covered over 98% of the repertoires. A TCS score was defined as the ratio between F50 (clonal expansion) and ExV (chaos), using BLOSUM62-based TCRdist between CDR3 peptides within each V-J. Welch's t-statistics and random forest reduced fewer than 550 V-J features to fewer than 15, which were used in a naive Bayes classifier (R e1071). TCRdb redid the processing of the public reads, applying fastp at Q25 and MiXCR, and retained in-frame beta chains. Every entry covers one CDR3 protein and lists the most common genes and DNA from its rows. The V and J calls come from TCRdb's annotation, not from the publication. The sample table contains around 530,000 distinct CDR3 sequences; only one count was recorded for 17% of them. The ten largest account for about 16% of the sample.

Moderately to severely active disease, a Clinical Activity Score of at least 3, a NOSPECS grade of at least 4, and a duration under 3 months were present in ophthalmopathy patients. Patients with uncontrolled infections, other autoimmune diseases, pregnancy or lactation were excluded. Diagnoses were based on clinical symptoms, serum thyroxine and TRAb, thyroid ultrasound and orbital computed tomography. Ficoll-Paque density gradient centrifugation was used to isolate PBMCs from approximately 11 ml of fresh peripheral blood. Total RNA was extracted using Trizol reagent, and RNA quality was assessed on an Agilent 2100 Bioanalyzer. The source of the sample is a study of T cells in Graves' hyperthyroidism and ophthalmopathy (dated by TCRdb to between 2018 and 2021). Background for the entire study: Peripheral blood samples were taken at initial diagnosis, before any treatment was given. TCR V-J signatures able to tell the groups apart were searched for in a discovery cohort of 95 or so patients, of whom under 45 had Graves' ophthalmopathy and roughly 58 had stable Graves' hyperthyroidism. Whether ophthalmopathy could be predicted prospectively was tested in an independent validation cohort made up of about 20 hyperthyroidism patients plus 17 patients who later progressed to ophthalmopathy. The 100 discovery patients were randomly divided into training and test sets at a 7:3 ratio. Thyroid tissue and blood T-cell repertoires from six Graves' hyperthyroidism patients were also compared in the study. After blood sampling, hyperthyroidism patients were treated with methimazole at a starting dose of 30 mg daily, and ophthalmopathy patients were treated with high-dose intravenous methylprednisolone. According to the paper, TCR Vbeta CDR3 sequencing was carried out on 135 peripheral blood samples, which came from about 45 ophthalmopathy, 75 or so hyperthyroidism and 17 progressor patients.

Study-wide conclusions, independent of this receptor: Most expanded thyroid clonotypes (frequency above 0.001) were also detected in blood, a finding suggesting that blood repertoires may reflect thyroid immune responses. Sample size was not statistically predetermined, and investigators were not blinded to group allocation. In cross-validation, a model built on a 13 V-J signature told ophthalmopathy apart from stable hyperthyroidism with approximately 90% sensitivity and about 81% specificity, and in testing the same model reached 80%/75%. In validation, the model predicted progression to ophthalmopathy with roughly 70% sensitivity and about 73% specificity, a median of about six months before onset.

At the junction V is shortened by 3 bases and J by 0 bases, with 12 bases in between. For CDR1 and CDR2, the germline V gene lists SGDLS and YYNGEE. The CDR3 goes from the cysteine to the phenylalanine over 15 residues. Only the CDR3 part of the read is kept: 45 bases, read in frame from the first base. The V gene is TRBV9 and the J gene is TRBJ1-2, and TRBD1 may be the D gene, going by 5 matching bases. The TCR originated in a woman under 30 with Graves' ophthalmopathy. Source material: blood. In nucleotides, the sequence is TGTGCCAGCAGCGACGACGGGGGAACTAACTATGGCTACACCTTC. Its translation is CASSDDGGTNYGYTF.